This T cell receptor beta chain stems from a study of cytomegalovirus exposure and HLA in healthy donors. About the research overall: A later analysis reported the same platform for the approximately 110 validation repertoires and the approximately 670 first-cohort repertoires. Study-wide points: Cytomegalovirus-associated TCR beta chains were listed, numbering some 150. Reports indicated that the classifier achieved high specificity and sensitivity in diagnosing cytomegalovirus status. Rarity characterized most TCR sequences, yet some public TCRs appeared in many donors.

Sequencing was performed with immunoSEQ multiplex PCR; in TCRdb, only in-frame clones are kept and a portion is missing. The profile covers more than 300,000 clones, with 86% appearing a single time and under 0.95% taken by the ten largest. A note on this clone: Its antigen is as yet unknown. The junction does not match germline at one end; this may be a read error.

From germline, CDR1 is MNHEY and CDR2 SMNVEV (reference sequence). The length of the CDR3 is 14 residues. This sequence was found in a woman aged 18-29 years in good health and CMV-seronegative. Sequenced input: PBMCs. This chain connects TRBV27 to TRBJ2-7; TRBD1 matches 9 bases. The DNA for the CDR3 is TGTGCCACCAGTACCGGGACAGGGCACTACGAGCAGTACTTC. This gives the protein CATSTGTGHYEQYF.